The 5 T cell receptor beta chains presented below share a single source sample, sequenced in a study of T cell changes during pregnancy in multiple sclerosis. Some clones are missing from TCRdb's copy, which holds only in-frame ones; the method was immunoSEQ multiplex PCR. Of tens of thousands of clones listed, around 90% are singletons. The starting material was peripheral blood, obtained in the second trimester of pregnancy. The receptors here all came from a female donor in good health, enrolled as a control in a pregnancy study.

This rearrangement joins TRBV5-1 to TRBJ1-3; D unclear. The germline gives CDR1 SGHRS, CDR2 YFSETQ. This CDR3 comprises 13 residues. V lost 0 bases to trimming and J lost 8 bases, with 9 bases between them. CDR3 coding DNA: TGCGCCAGCAGCTTGGCCAACACCGACACCATATATTTT. This encodes CASSLANTDTIYF.

V is TRBV6-4 and J is TRBJ1-2; D gene unclear. There are 13 residues in the CDR3. Germline CDR1 is MRHNA and CDR2 is SNTAGT. Trimming shortened V by 4 bases and J by 2 bases, and 8 bases separated the two germline ends. CDR3 amino acids: CASSVDGNYGYTF. CDR3 coding DNA: TGTGCCAGCAGTGTCGACGGGAACTATGGCTACACCTTC.

The chain employs TRBV27 and TRBJ2-4, with a possible D match to TRBD2 (6 bases). The CDR3 has 17 residues. Per the germline V gene, CDR1 is MNHEY and CDR2 is SMNVEV (reference sequence). V lost 0 bases and J lost 0, with 12 bases in between. CDR3 nucleotides: TGTGCCAGCAGTTTATCGACCTTAGCGGCAGCCAAAAACATTCAGTACTTC. Amino acids: CASSLSTLAAAKNIQYF.

Concerning this clone: Its ends do not fully match the called genes, so a read error is possible. V is TRBV9 and J is TRBJ2-5; tentatively, D is TRBD1 (6 bases). The CDR3 runs to 12 residues. The germline CDR1 and CDR2 sequences are SGDLS and YYNGEE. The CDR3 is CASSGGQGTQYF. Written as DNA, the CDR3 is TGTGCCAGCAGCGGGGGGCAAGGGACCCAGTACTTC.

J is TRBJ2-7 and V is TRBV5-4; 9 bases fit TRBD1. Germline CDR1 SGHNT, CDR2 YYREEE (reference sequence). The CDR3 is 16 residues long. The V segment lost 6 bases and the J segment 5 bases; nucleotides outside the gene matches: 15. CDR3 sequence: CASNIQGQGSKHEQYF. CDR3 DNA sequence: TGTGCCAGCAACATACAAGGACAGGGGAGTAAGCACGAGCAGTACTTC.